One sample yielded the 6 T cell receptor beta chains listed below, sequenced in a study of T cell responses to AZD1222 COVID-19 vaccine. Profiled with immunoSEQ multiplex PCR; TCRdb holds only in-frame clones, not every one. Altogether some 97,000 clones are present, around 90% being singletons, with the ten largest covering under 2%. The source material was peripheral blood, sampled on day 0 of AZD1222 vaccination. These receptors were obtained from an adult in good health.

The gene calls are TRBV18 and TRBJ1-6; possible D gene TRBD1, 6 bases. Germline-derived CDR1 and CDR2 are KGHSH and LQKENI. V was clipped by 5 bases and J by 9 bases, with 11 bases between them. The CDR3 contains 13 residues. CDR3 sequence: CASSRNRVSPLHF. CDR3 DNA sequence: TGTGCCAGCTCAAGAAACAGGGTTTCACCCCTCCACTTT.

The chain carries TRBV19 and TRBJ1-1; possible D gene TRBD1, 5 bases. The CDR3 length is 15 residues. Germline assignment: CDR1 LNHDA and CDR2 SQIVND (reference sequence). Between the trimmed V and J ends, which lost 1 base and 2 bases, there was a span of 11 bases. CDR3 nucleotide sequence: TGTGCCAGTAGTATAGGTGGGGCGGTTAACACTGAAGCTTTCTTT. As protein: CASSIGGAVNTEAFF.

This clone was picked up one time. J is TRBJ2-7 and V is TRBV25-1, with 7 bases identical to TRBD1. Germline V CDR1 and CDR2: MGHDK, SYGVNS. The V segment lost 8 bases and the J segment 3 bases; nucleotides outside the gene matches: 10. The CDR3 extends over 14 amino acids. CDR3 amino acids: CASLGDRSYYEQYF. The CDR3 DNA is TGTGCCAGCCTAGGGGACAGATCCTACTACGAGCAGTACTTC.

The chain employs TRBV15 and TRBJ1-2, with 10 bases matching TRBD1. V lost 6 bases to trimming and J lost 5 bases; unmatched junction nucleotides: 6. This CDR3 comprises 14 residues. Germline CDR1 is LNHNV and CDR2 is YYDKDF (reference sequence). This chain's CDR3 is CATRAGQGSYGYTF. Here the CDR3 DNA reads TGTGCCACCAGGGCGGGACAGGGGTCTTATGGCTACACCTTC.

The chain carries TRBV7-8 and TRBJ1-2, with 8 bases that match TRBD1. The CDR3 totals 14 residues. CDR1 and CDR2 from the germline V gene are SGHVS and FQNEAQ. After removal of 5 bases from V and 5 bases from J, the junction contained 7 bases not matched to a gene. The CDR3 loop is CASSPTGGRYGYTF. CDR3 in DNA: TGTGCCAGCAGCCCCACAGGGGGACGTTATGGCTACACCTTC.

The V call is TRBV6-1, the J call TRBJ2-5, with D tentatively TRBD1 (5 bases). V lost 3 bases and J 5 bases, leaving 16 bases between the germline ends. The CDR3 contains 15 residues. Germline CDR1 and CDR2: MNHNS and SASEGT. The CDR3 loop reads CASSDRRGDLETQYF. Written as DNA, the CDR3 is TGTGCCAGCAGTGACAGAAGGGGCGACTTGGAGACCCAGTACTTC.